The present T cell receptor beta chain was sequenced within a study of control samples from healthy donors and cancer patients. Germline-derived CDR1 and CDR2 are SGDLS and YYNGEE. CDR3 length: 14 residues. V lost 2 bases and J lost 0, with 5 bases in between. Using immunoSEQ multiplex PCR, the repertoire was profiled, and TCRdb retains in-frame clones only, with some absent. Of some 120,000 clones listed, about 92% are singletons. The rearrangement uses TRBV9 and TRBJ2-2; D may be TRBD2 (5 bases). The sequence was obtained from a man over 45 with head and neck cancer. The specimen was PBMCs. CDR3 DNA sequence: TGTGCCAGCAGCGTGGACTCGAACACCGGGGAGCTGTTTTTT. It translates to CASSVDSNTGELFF. Full variable domain (missing parts from reference TRBV9 and TRBJ2-2): DSGVTQTPKHLITATGQRVTLRCSPRSGDLSVYWYQQSLDQGLQFLIQYYNGEERAKGNILERFSAQQFPDLHSELNLSSLELGDSALYFCASSVDSNTGELFFGEGSRLTVL.